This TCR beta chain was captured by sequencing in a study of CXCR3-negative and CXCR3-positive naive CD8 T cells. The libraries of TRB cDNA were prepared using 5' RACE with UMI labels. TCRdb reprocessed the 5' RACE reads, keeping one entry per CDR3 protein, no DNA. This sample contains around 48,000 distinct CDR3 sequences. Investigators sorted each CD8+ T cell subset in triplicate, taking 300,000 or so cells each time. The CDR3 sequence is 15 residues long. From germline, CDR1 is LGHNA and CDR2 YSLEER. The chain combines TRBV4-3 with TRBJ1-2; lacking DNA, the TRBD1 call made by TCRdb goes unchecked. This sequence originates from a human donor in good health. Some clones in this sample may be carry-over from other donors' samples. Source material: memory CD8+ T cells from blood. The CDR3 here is CASSQETGEGYGYTF.